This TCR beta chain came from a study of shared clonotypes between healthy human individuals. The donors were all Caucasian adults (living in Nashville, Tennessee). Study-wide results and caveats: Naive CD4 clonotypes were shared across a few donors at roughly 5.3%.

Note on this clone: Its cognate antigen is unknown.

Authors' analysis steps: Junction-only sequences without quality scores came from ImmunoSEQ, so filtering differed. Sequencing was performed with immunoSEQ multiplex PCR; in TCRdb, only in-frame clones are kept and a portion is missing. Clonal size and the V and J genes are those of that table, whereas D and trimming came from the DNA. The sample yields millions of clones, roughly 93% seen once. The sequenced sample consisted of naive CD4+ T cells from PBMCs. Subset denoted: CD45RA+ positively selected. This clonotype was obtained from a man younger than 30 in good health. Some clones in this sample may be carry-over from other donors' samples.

CDR3 region: CASSRPGTGNTEAFF. The CDR3 DNA is TGTGCCAGCAGCCGTCCCGGGACAGGGAACACTGAAGCTTTCTTT. This chain links TRBV11-2 with TRBJ1-1; 8 nucleotides agree with TRBD1. V lost 5 bases, J lost 1 base, and 6 bases stayed unmatched. CDR1 is SGHAT, CDR2 FQNNGV, per germline. The CDR3 consists of 15 residues.